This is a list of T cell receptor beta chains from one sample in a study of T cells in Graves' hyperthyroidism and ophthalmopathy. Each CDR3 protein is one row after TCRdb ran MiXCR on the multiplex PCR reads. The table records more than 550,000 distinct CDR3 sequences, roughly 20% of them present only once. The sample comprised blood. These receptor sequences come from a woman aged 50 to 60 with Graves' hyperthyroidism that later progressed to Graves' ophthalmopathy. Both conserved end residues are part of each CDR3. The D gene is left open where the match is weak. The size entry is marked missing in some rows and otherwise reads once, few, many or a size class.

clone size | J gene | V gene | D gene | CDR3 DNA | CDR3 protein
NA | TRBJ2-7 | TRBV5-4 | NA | TGTGCCAGCAGCTTGGCAACGAACGAGCAGTACTTC | CASSLATNEQYF
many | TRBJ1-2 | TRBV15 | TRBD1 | TGTGCCACCAGCAGACCCGGGACAGAAAAGAACTATGGCTACACCTTC | CATSRPGTEKNYGYTF
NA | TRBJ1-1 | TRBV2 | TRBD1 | TGTGCCAGCAGGCCTGACAGGGAATACACTGAAGCTTTCTTT | CASRPDREYTEAFF
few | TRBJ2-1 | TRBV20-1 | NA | TGCAGTGCAAGGTCGGTGTCCTACAATGAGCAGTTCTTC | CSARSVSYNEQFF
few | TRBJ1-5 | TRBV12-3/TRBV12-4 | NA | TGTGCCAGCAGTTTTGGGGGGTTGGGCAATCAGCCCCAGCATTTT | CASSFGGLGNQPQHF
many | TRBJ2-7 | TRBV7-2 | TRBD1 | TGTGCCAGCAGCCGGGACAGGGGGCCCTACGAGCAGTACTTC | CASSRDRGPYEQYF
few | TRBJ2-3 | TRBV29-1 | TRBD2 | TGCAGCGTTGAAGCCTCCACTAGCGGGAGTGGCACAGATACGCAGTATTTT | CSVEASTSGSGTDTQYF
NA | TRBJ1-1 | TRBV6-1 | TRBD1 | TGTGCCAGCAGTAGGACAGGGCCGAACACTGAAGCTTTCTTT | CASSRTGPNTEAFF
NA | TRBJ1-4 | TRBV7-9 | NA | TGTGCCAGCAGCTCGGCCCGTACACGACGGGAAAAACTGTTTTTT | CASSSARTRREKLFF
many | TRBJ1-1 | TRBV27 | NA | TGTGCCAGCAAAAGGACAGAAATCCCTGAAGCTTTCTTT | CASKRTEIPEAFF
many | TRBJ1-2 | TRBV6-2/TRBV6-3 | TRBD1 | TGTGCCAGCAGTCTCCCCGGGACAGGGGCTCTGCGTGGCTACACCTTC | CASSLPGTGALRGYTF
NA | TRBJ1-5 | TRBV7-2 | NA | TGTGCCAGCAGCTTAGGATGGGTTAACAATCAGCCCCAGCATTTT | CASSLGWVNNQPQHF
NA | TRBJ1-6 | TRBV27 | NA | TGTGCCAGCATGAGCTCCTATAATTCACCCCTCCACTTT | CASMSSYNSPLHF
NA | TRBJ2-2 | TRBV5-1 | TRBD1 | TGCGCCAGCAGCAGGGGGACAGGGAGCACCGGGGAGCTGTTTTTT | CASSRGTGSTGELFF
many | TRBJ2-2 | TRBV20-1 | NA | TGCAGTGCTATAGGGCCCCTGTTGGACACCGGGGAGCTGTTTTTT | CSAIGPLLDTGELFF
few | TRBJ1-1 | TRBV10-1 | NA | TGCGCCAGCAGTAAAATAAGGACGGTGAACACTGAAGCTTTCTTT | CASSKIRTVNTEAFF
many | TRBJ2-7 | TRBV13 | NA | TGTGCCAGCAGCGCCCCTAGGGGGGCGACAATTTACGAGCAGTACTTC | CASSAPRGATIYEQYF
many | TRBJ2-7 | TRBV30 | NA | TGTGCCTGGAGTGCCGTGCACAGGGAAGTCTACGAGCAGTACTTC | CAWSAVHREVYEQYF
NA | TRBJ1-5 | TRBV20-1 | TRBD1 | TGCAGTGCTAGATGGAAGACAGGGGCAGGTCAGCCCCAGCATTTT | CSARWKTGAGQPQHF
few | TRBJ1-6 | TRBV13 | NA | TGTACCAGCAGCCCACAGGGCCCAAGTTCACCCCTCCACTTT | CTSSPQGPSSPLHF
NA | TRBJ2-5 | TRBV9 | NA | TGTGCCAGCAGCCCAGGGAGATGGGAGGAGACCCAGTACTTC | CASSPGRWEETQYF
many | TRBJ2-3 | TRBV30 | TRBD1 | TGTGCCTGGTCCCGACAGGGTGCGCAGTATTTT | CAWSRQGAQYF
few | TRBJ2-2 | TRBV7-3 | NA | TGTGCCAGCAGCCCCCGCTCGAACACCGGGGAGCTGTTTTTT | CASSPRSNTGELFF
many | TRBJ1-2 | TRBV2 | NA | TGTGCCAGCAGTGTAGGGGCAGACTATGGCTACACCTTC | CASSVGADYGYTF
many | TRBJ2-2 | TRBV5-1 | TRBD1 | TGCGCCAGCGGGACAGGGGACACCGGGGAGCTGTTTTTT | CASGTGDTGELFF
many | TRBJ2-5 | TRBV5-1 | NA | TGCGCCAGCAGCTTGGAGGTCAGGAGGGAGACCCAGTACTTC | CASSLEVRRETQYF
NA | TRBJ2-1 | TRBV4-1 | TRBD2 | TGCGCCAGCAGCCAAGTCGGGGGGGCCGGGGATGAGCAGTTCTTC | CASSQVGGAGDEQFF
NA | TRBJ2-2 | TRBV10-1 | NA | TGCGCCAGCACACAGGCAGGGAACACCGGGGAGCTGTTTTTT | CASTQAGNTGELFF
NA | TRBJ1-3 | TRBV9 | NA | TGTGCCAGCAGCGTAGGTCCCCTTAGCTCTGGAAACACCATATATTTT | CASSVGPLSSGNTIYF
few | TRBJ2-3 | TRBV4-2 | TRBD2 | TGTGCCAGCAGCCAAGATGGGCGGGGGGCCTCCGCAGATACGCAGTATTTT | CASSQDGRGASADTQYF
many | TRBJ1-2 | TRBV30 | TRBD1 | TGTGCCTGGAGTCGAGACAGGGGGCGACATGGCTACACCTTC | CAWSRDRGRHGYTF
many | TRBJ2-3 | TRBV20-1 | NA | TGCAGTGCTAGAGATGAGGGGTTCGCAGATACGCAGTATTTT | CSARDEGFADTQYF
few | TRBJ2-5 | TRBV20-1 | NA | TGCAGTGCAAGAACACCCGGGGGTTGGGAGACCCAGTACTTC | CSARTPGGWETQYF